The rows below give T cell receptor beta chains drawn from one sample of a study of blood T cell repertoires in COVID-19. Measured with immunoSEQ multiplex PCR; TCRdb has only the in-frame clones, and not every one. The sample includes 200,000 to 250,000 clones, over 80% of them seen just once. Material for sequencing was peripheral blood. The origin of the receptors is a man under 40 who had recovered from COVID-19. Each CDR3 is given with its conserved first and last residue. Fields, in order: D gene, V gene, clone size, J gene, CDR3 DNA, CDR3 protein. D genes are given only for firm matches. Not all rows give a size; the values are once, few, many and, for expanded clones, a class.

NA	TRBV19	NA	TRBJ2-6	TGTGCCAGTAGCACAGGGACTGGGGCCAACGTCCTGACTTTC	CASSTGTGANVLTF
NA	TRBV9	once	TRBJ1-1	TGTGCCAGCAGCCCGAGACAGGAGATGAACACTGAAGCTTTCTTT	CASSPRQEMNTEAFF
NA	TRBV2	NA	TRBJ2-7	TGTGCCAGCAGTGCTATTGTTGGACAGCGGAACTACGAGCAGTACTTC	CASSAIVGQRNYEQYF
NA	TRBV25-1	NA	TRBJ2-1	TGTGCCAGCAGCGAGTACAATGAGCAGTTCTTC	CASSEYNEQFF
TRBD2	TRBV5-6	NA	TRBJ2-5	TGTGCCAGCAGATTTAGCGGGGCAGAGACCCAGTACTTC	CASRFSGAETQYF
TRBD1	TRBV3-1/TRBV3-2	NA	TRBJ1-6	TGTGCCAGCAGCCCGGACAGGGATACTACCTATAATTCACCCCTCCACTTT	CASSPDRDTTYNSPLHF
TRBD2	TRBV4-2	NA	TRBJ2-7	TGTGCCAGCAGCCAGGCATTAGCGGGGTCTGACGAGCAGTACTTC	CASSQALAGSDEQYF
TRBD1	TRBV7-9	NA	TRBJ1-1	TGTGCCAGCAGCTTAGGGGACAGTGAAGCTTTCTTT	CASSLGDSEAFF
TRBD1	TRBV15	NA	TRBJ2-5	TGTGCCACCAGCGGAGAGAGAGGGGGCATAGAGACCCAGTACTTC	CATSGERGGIETQYF
NA	TRBV10-3	NA	TRBJ1-1	TGTGCCATCAGTGAGTCCTGGACAGAAGCTTTCTTT	CAISESWTEAFF
NA	TRBV15	NA	TRBJ1-2	TGTGCCACCAGCAGATCCCCTCGCGGGCTAGGGCACAACTATGGCTACACCTTC	CATSRSPRGLGHNYGYTF
NA	TRBV2	NA	TRBJ1-1	TGTGCCAGCAATCGGGGGGACTTAGGTGAAGCTTTCTTT	CASNRGDLGEAFF
NA	TRBV14	once	TRBJ2-1	TGTGCCAGCAGCCTACGACTTGGGTCCTACAATGAGCAGTTCTTC	CASSLRLGSYNEQFF
TRBD1	TRBV5-4	NA	TRBJ2-1	TGTGCCAGCACCCCGGGACAGGCATACAATGAGCAGTTCTTC	CASTPGQAYNEQFF
TRBD1	TRBV5-4	NA	TRBJ2-4	TGTGCCAGCAGCCCGGGACAGGGGGTGGGGATGGGCATTCAGTACTTC	CASSPGQGVGMGIQYF
NA	TRBV3-1/TRBV3-2	few	TRBJ1-2	TGTGCCAGCAGCCAAAGCGCTGGCTACACCTTC	CASSQSAGYTF
TRBD2	TRBV3-1/TRBV3-2	NA	TRBJ2-2	TGTGCCAGCAGCCGAGTAGCGGGGGGGCTTAACGGGGAGCTGTTTTTT	CASSRVAGGLNGELFF
TRBD1	TRBV7-8	NA	TRBJ2-2	TGTGCCATCAGGACAGGCATGAACACCGGGGAGCTGTTTTTT	CAIRTGMNTGELFF
NA	TRBV12-3/TRBV12-4	NA	TRBJ2-3	TGTGCCACCTCAGGTGCTTGGGATACGCAGTATTTT	CATSGAWDTQYF
NA	TRBV10-2	NA	TRBJ1-1	TGCGCCAGCAGTGAGGGGGCTGATGCTTTCTTT	CASSEGADAFF
TRBD1	TRBV7-2	NA	TRBJ1-2	TGTGCCAGCAGCCAAGGACAGGGGGTAGCTGGCTACACCTTC	CASSQGQGVAGYTF
TRBD1	TRBV2	NA	TRBJ2-2	TGTGCCAGCAGTGATAGAAGGGACAGTTACTTCACCGGGGAGCTGTTTTTT	CASSDRRDSYFTGELFF
NA	TRBV14	few	TRBJ2-2	TGTGCCAGCAGCAGGGACAATACCGGGGAGCTGTTTTTT	CASSRDNTGELFF
TRBD1	TRBV7-9	few	TRBJ1-1	TGTGCCAGCAGCCCCACAGGGGAATACACTGAAGCTTTCTTT	CASSPTGEYTEAFF
NA	TRBV7-8	NA	TRBJ2-5	TGTGCCAGCAGCTTAGGGGCGGGGAAGGGTGCGGAGACCCAGTACTTC	CASSLGAGKGAETQYF
NA	TRBV6-5	NA	TRBJ1-2	TGTGCCAGCAGAGTAGGGGGGGGGTCCTATGGCTACACCTTC	CASRVGGGSYGYTF
TRBD1	TRBV11-2	NA	TRBJ1-2	TGTGCCAGCAGCTTAACGGACAGGGATGTACGAATTGGCTACACCTTC	CASSLTDRDVRIGYTF
NA	TRBV6-2/TRBV6-3	NA	TRBJ2-7	TGTGCCAGCAGCCAGGCAGGGTCTCAGTACTTC	CASSQAGSQYF
NA	TRBV5-1	NA	TRBJ1-2	TGCGCCAGCAGCCTGGACAGCCCTAACTATGGCTACACCTTC	CASSLDSPNYGYTF
NA	TRBV13	NA	TRBJ2-5	TGTGCCAGCAGCTTAGCTAGCGAAGAGACCCAGTACTTC	CASSLASEETQYF
NA	TRBV5-4	once	TRBJ1-2	TGTGCCAGCAGTCATAGGGGGGGAAGTCTGTCGGGCTACACCTTC	CASSHRGGSLSGYTF
NA	TRBV20-1	NA	TRBJ2-5	TGCAGTGCTAGTTCAGGGTTGGAGACCCAGTACTTC	CSASSGLETQYF
TRBD1	TRBV7-8	NA	TRBJ1-6	TGTGCCAGCAGCCCTGGACAGGCTGAATTGCCCCTCCACTTT	CASSPGQAELPLHF
TRBD1	TRBV7-9	NA	TRBJ1-5	TGTGCCAGCAGCGGCTTCGAAGGGGGCGAAAATCAGCCCCAGCATTTT	CASSGFEGGENQPQHF
NA	TRBV27	NA	TRBJ1-1	TGTGCCAGCAGTTTGGGCAGGGTGAACACTGAAGCTTTCTTT	CASSLGRVNTEAFF
NA	TRBV6-5	NA	TRBJ1-6	TGTGCCAGCAGGGACAGTTACAATTCACCCCTCCACTTT	CASRDSYNSPLHF
NA	TRBV3-1/TRBV3-2	NA	TRBJ2-2	TGTGCCAGCAGCCAAGGAACAGCCACCGGGGAGCTGTTTTTT	CASSQGTATGELFF
TRBD1	TRBV6-6	NA	TRBJ2-1	TGTGCCAGCACTCGGGACAGGGGTGCTCGCTCCTACAATGAGCAGTTCTTC	CASTRDRGARSYNEQFF
TRBD1	TRBV19	NA	TRBJ1-2	TGTGCCAGTAGTGGACCGGGACAGGGTATTCCGCTCACCTTC	CASSGPGQGIPLTF
TRBD1	TRBV4-1	once	TRBJ1-1	TGCGCCAGCAGCCAAGATAACAGGGGGGGATTGAACACTGAAGCTTTCTTT	CASSQDNRGGLNTEAFF
NA	TRBV18	NA	TRBJ1-6	TGTGCCAGCTCACCGACAGGCGATAATTCACCCCTCCACTTT	CASSPTGDNSPLHF
NA	TRBV19	NA	TRBJ1-4	TGTGCCAGTAGTGTGGGACTCGGGACTGAAAAACTGTTTTTT	CASSVGLGTEKLFF
TRBD1	TRBV27	once	TRBJ2-3	TGTGCCAGCAGTTTATATGGGGGACAGGGAACAGATACGCAGTATTTT	CASSLYGGQGTDTQYF
TRBD2	TRBV27	NA	TRBJ2-1	TGTGCCAGCAGTACTACGCGGGGGAGCTCCTACAATGAGCAGTTCTTC	CASSTTRGSSYNEQFF
NA	TRBV7-9	NA	TRBJ2-3	TGTGCCAGCAGCGGGAGACTAGTGAACACAGATACGCAGTATTTT	CASSGRLVNTDTQYF
NA	TRBV19	few	TRBJ1-5	TGTGCCAGTAGTATAGGGTATCGGGGGCAGCCCCAGCATTTT	CASSIGYRGQPQHF
TRBD1	TRBV6-1	NA	TRBJ2-7	TGTGCCAGCAGTGAAGCGGGGACAGGGGCCTACGAGCAGTACTTC	CASSEAGTGAYEQYF
NA	TRBV27	NA	TRBJ1-1	TGTGCCAGCAGTTTGTGGCAGAACACTGAAGCTTTCTTT	CASSLWQNTEAFF
TRBD2	TRBV5-1	few	TRBJ2-5	TGCGCCAGCAGCTCCCGTAGCGGGGGGCCGAGGGAGACCCAGTACTTC	CASSSRSGGPRETQYF
NA	TRBV9	once	TRBJ1-2	TGTGCCAGCAGCGCCGACAGGATGGGGGGCTACACCTTC	CASSADRMGGYTF
TRBD1	TRBV19	NA	TRBJ1-5	TGTGCCAGTACCGCGGACAGGTATAGCAATCAGCCCCAGCATTTT	CASTADRYSNQPQHF
TRBD1	TRBV24-1	NA	TRBJ1-3	TGTGCCACCAGTGATCCGGACAGGGGGAACACCATATATTTT	CATSDPDRGNTIYF
NA	TRBV18	NA	TRBJ2-3	TGTGCCAGCTCACCGGCTGGGCAAGATACGCAGTATTTT	CASSPAGQDTQYF